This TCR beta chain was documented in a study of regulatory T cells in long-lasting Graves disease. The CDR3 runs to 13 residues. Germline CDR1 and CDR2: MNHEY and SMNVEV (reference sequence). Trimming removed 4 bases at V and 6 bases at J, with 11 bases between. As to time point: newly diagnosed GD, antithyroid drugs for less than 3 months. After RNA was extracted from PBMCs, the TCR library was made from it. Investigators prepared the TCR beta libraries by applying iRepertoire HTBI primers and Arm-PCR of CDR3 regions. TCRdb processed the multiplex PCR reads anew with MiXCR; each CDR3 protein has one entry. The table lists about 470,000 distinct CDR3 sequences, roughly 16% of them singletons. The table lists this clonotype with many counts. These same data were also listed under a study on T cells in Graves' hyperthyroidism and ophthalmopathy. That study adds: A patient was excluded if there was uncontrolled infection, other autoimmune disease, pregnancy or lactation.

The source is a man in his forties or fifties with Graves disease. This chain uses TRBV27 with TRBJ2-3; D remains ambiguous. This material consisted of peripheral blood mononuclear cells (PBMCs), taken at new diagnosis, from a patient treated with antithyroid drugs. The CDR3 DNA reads TGTGCCAGCAGTTCCCGCGAAACCGATACGCAGTATTTT. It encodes CASSSRETDTQYF.